These 17 T cell receptor beta chains share one sample of origin, sequenced in a study of T cells in Graves' hyperthyroidism and ophthalmopathy. From RNA transcripts, TCR beta CDR3 regions were amplified. The HTBI set primed first-round TCR CDR3 RT-PCR. In TCRdb, the multiplex PCR reads were re-called with MiXCR into one record per CDR3 protein. The sample has approximately 350,000 distinct CDR3 sequences; 12% to 15% are singletons. Sequencing was done on a sample of blood. The receptors were gathered from a woman aged 55 to 70 with Graves' ophthalmopathy.

The chain combines TRBV20-1 with TRBJ1-1; 9 bases match TRBD1. Trimming cost V 6 bases and J 0 bases; bases outside gene matches: 11. The CDR3 spans 16 residues. The germline V gene has CDR1 DFQATT and CDR2 SNEGSKA (reference sequence). The CDR3 nucleotides are TGCAGTGCCTCCGGACTCGGGACAGGGCTGAACACTGAAGCTTTCTTT. Translated, it gives CSASGLGTGLNTEAFF.

This clonotype has a count of ten or more. The rearrangement joins TRBV7-8 to TRBJ2-5; TRBD2 aligns across 9 bases. The germline V gene encodes CDR1 SGHVS and CDR2 FQNEAQ. V lost 5 bases and J lost 5; bases outside the gene matches: 12. CDR3 size: 16 residues. As DNA, the CDR3 is TGTGCCAGCAGCAAAACTAGCGGGCAAGTCTGGGAGACCCAGTACTTC. Amino acids: CASSKTSGQVWETQYF.

This clonotype was counted a few times. CDR3: CASSPTGTGRYGYTF. CDR3 sequence (DNA): TGTGCCAGCAGCCCAACCGGGACAGGCCGTTATGGCTACACCTTC. The chain carries TRBV3-1 and TRBJ1-2; 8 bases fit TRBD1. V was pared by 4 bases and J by 5 bases, with 9 bases of the junction left unmatched. This CDR3 has 15 residues. Per germline, CDR1 LGHDT and CDR2 YNNKEL (reference sequence).

The chain recombines TRBV20-1 with TRBJ2-7; 8 positions match TRBD1. The CDR3 consists of 15 residues. From germline, CDR1 is DFQATT and CDR2 SNEGSKA (reference sequence). Trimming cost V 6 bases and J 2 bases; bases outside gene matches: 12. The CDR3 region is CSARFGGTGTYEQYF. The DNA for the CDR3 is TGCAGTGCCAGATTTGGCGGGACAGGAACCTACGAGCAGTACTTC.

This clonotype was seen ten or more times. This rearrangement joins TRBV4-1 to TRBJ1-2; D not certain. Looked up from germline, CDR1 is MGHRA and CDR2 is YSYEKL. With 5 bases removed from V and 0 bases from J, the gap between germline ends came to 10 bases. The CDR3 spans 14 residues. The CDR3 region is CASSAAGANYGYTF. CDR3 nucleotide sequence: TGCGCCAGCAGCGCCGCAGGAGCTAACTATGGCTACACCTTC.

The chain employs TRBV18 and TRBJ2-6; D remains ambiguous. The CDR3 is 16 amino acids. In germline, CDR1 is KGHSH, CDR2 LQKENI. The germline V and J ends were trimmed by 3 bases and 0 bases, with 9 bases remaining between them. CDR3 sequence: CASSPSTFSGANVLTF. The CDR3, as DNA: TGTGCCAGCTCACCTAGTACGTTCTCTGGGGCCAACGTCCTGACTTTC. Based on the CDR3 plus reference TRBV18 and TRBJ2-6, the full variable domain is NAGVMQNPRHLVRRRGQEARLRCSPMKGHSHVYWYRQLPEEGLKFMVYLQKENIIDESGMPKERFSAEFPKEGPSILRIQQVVRGDSAAYFCASSPSTFSGANVLTFGAGSRLTVL.

This clonotype was observed many times. This chain links TRBV28 with TRBJ2-3; 8 bases fit TRBD2. The CDR3 length is 12 residues. The germline V gene encodes CDR1 MDHEN and CDR2 SYDVKM. Trimming took 6 bases from V and 10 from J; bases not matched to a gene: 6. This CDR3 reads CASSPGGYSQYF. In DNA form, the CDR3 reads TGTGCCAGCAGCCCGGGAGGGTATTCGCAGTATTTT.

This clonotype showed up just a few times. The gene calls are TRBV20-1 and TRBJ1-5; 7 bases fit TRBD1. The ends lost 5 bases at V and 2 bases at J; junction bases unmatched: 9. CDR3 size: 15 residues. Germline V gene lookup returns CDR1 DFQATT and CDR2 SNEGSKA (reference sequence). CDR3 coding DNA: TGCAGTGCTGGGAGGGGGCTAGCTGGCAATCAGCCCCAGCATTTT. Its protein is CSAGRGLAGNQPQHF.

The chain carries TRBV24-1 and TRBJ1-5, with D perhaps matching TRBD1 (5 bases). The CDR3 has 14 amino acids. Germline V gene lookup returns CDR1 KGHDR and CDR2 SFDVKD. The ends were cut back, 3 bases at V and 4 bases at J, with 9 bases in the middle. The CDR3 DNA is TGTGCCACCAGTGATCCACAGGTTAATCAGCCCCAGCATTTT. This encodes CATSDPQVNQPQHF.

In its sample, this clonotype was seen many times. This chain connects TRBV7-9 to TRBJ2-5, with 7 bases aligning to TRBD2. The CDR3 covers 13 residues. J was trimmed by 9 bases and V by 6 bases; bases with no gene match: 10. The germline gives CDR1 SEHNR, CDR2 FQNEAQ (reference sequence). CDR3 coding DNA: TGTGCCAGCAGGGGCGGACGGGGGAGGGCCCAGTACTTC. Encoded protein: CASRGGRGRAQYF.

This chain links TRBV20-1 with TRBJ1-4, with D uncertain. Trimming left V 6 bases short and J 3 bases short, with 8 bases between. This CDR3 is 12 amino acids long. From germline, CDR1 is DFQATT and CDR2 SNEGSKA (reference sequence). The CDR3 bases are TGCAGTGCAGATAACCCTAATGAAAAACTGTTTTTT. This translates into CSADNPNEKLFF.

The table lists this clonotype with many counts. This chain connects TRBV30 to TRBJ1-1, with D maybe TRBD1 (5 bases). V was pared by 2 bases and J by 0 bases, with 10 bases between. The CDR3 covers 14 residues. The germline CDR1 and CDR2 sequences are GTSNPN and SVGIG (reference sequence). CDR3 sequence: CAWSPGTVNTEAFF. DNA for the CDR3: TGTGCCTGGAGTCCCGGGACGGTGAACACTGAAGCTTTCTTT. The variable domain in full, completed from reference TRBV30 and TRBJ1-1, reads SQTIHQWPATLVQPVGSPLSLECTVEGTSNPNLYWYRQAAGRGLQLLFYSVGIGQISSEVPQNLSASRPQDRQFILSSKKLLLSDSGFYLCAWSPGTVNTEAFFGQGTRLTVV.

The chain carries TRBV6-1 and TRBJ2-1, with D perhaps matching TRBD1 (6 bases). V gave up 11 bases and J gave up 2 bases, with 16 bases separating them. The germline V gene has CDR1 MNHNS and CDR2 SASEGT. The CDR3 is 14 residues long. CDR3 nucleotide sequence: TGTGCCTCTCAAACGGCAGGGGCCTACAATGAGCAGTTCTTC. Residues: CASQTAGAYNEQFF.

The genes are TRBV7-3 and TRBJ2-1; possible D gene TRBD2, 5 bases. The ends were cut back, 2 bases at V and 14 bases at J, with 22 bases in the middle. CDR1 SGHTA and CDR2 FQGTGA come from the germline V gene. The CDR3 is 15 amino acids. The CDR3 loop is CASSLFGRDGVPEFF. The CDR3 DNA reads as TGTGCCAGCAGCTTATTCGGTCGAGACGGGGTTCCCGAGTTCTTC.

The chain links TRBV28 to TRBJ1-6; no clear D. With 1 base removed from V and 13 bases from J, the gap between germline ends came to 11 bases. The CDR3 spans 13 residues. Germline V gene sequence: CDR1 MDHEN, CDR2 SYDVKM. CDR3 sequence reads: CASSLLNGRPLHF. CDR3 DNA: TGTGCCAGCAGTTTATTGAACGGCCGGCCCCTCCACTTT.

This clonotype was counted a few times. The CDR3 spells CASSLAGRGSQPQHF. Here the CDR3 DNA reads TGTGCCAGCAGCTTAGCGGGCAGGGGAAGTCAGCCCCAGCATTTT. The chain links TRBV7-6 to TRBJ1-5; D might be TRBD1 (6 bases). V was cut by 0 bases and J by 6 bases, with 12 bases left in between. CDR1 and CDR2 (germline): SGHVS, FNYEAQ. The CDR3 contains 15 residues.

The V call is TRBV12-5, the J call TRBJ2-3; D remains ambiguous. Trimming removed 6 bases at V and 4 bases at J, with 8 bases between. CDR1 and CDR2 (germline): LGHNT, FRNRAP. The CDR3 runs to 12 residues. The CDR3 nucleotides read TGTGCTAGTGGGTTCGTAGCAGATACGCAGTATTTT. It encodes CASGFVADTQYF.